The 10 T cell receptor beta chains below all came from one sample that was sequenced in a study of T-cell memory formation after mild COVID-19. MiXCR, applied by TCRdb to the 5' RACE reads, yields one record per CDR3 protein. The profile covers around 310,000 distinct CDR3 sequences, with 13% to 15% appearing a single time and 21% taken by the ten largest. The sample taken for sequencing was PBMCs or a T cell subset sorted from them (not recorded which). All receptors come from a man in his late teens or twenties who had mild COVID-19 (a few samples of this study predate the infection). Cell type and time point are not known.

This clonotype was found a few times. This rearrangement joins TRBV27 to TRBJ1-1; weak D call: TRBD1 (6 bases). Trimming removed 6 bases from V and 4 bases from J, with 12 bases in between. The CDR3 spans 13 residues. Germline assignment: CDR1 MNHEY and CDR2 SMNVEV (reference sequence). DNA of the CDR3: TGTGCCAGCAGCGAAAACAGGGTCACTGAAGCTTTCTTT. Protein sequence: CASSENRVTEAFF.

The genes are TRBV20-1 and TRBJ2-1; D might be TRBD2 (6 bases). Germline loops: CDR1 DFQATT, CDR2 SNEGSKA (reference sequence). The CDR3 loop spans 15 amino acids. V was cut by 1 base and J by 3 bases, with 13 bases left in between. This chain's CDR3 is CSARGEAGLYNEQFF. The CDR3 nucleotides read TGCAGTGCTAGAGGGGAAGCGGGCCTCTACAATGAGCAGTTCTTC.

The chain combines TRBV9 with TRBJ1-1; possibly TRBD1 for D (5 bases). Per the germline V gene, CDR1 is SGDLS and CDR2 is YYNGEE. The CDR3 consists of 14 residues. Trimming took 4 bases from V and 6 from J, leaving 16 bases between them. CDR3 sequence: CASSNSQGRAEAFF. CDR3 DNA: TGTGCCAGCAGCAACTCTCAGGGACGCGCTGAAGCTTTCTTT.

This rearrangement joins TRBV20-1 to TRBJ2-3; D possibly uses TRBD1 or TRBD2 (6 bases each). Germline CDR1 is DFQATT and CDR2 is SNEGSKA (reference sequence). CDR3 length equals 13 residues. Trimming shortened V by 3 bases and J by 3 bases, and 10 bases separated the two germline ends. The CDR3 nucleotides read TGCAGTGCTAGGGGGGGCCTTACAGATACGCAGTATTTT. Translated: CSARGGLTDTQYF.

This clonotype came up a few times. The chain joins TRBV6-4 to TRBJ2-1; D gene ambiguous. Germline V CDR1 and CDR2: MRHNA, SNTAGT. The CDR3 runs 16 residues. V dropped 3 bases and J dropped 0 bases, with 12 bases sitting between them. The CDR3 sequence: CASSDSSLSSYNEQFF. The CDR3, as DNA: TGTGCCAGCAGTGATAGTTCGCTGAGCTCCTACAATGAGCAGTTCTTC.

The CDR3 here is CASSLEVGGGEQYV. CDR3 DNA: TGCGCCAGCAGCTTGGAAGTGGGGGGTGGCGAGCAGTACGTC. This chain links TRBV5-1 with TRBJ2-7; tentative D call: TRBD2 (6 bases). The germline gives CDR1 SGHRS, CDR2 YFSETQ. Deletions cut 0 bases from V and 6 bases from J, with 13 bases between. This CDR3 has 14 amino acids.

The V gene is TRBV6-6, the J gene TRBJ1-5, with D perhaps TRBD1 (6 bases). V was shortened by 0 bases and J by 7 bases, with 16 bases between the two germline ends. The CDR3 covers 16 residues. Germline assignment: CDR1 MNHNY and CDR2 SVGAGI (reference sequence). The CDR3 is CASSYSRGRGAQPQHF. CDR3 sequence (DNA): TGTGCCAGCAGTTACTCGAGAGGGCGGGGGGCCCAGCCCCAGCATTTT.

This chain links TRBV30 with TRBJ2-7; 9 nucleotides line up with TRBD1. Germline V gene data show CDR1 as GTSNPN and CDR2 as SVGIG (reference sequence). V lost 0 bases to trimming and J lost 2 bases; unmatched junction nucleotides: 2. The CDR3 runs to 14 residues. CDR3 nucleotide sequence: TGTGCCTGGAGTGTTGGGACAGGGCCCTACGAGCAGTACTTC. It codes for CAWSVGTGPYEQYF.

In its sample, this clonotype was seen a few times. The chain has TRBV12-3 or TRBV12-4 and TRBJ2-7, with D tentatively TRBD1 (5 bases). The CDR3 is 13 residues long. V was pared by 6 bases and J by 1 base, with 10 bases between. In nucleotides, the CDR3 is TGTGCCAGCAGCAAGGGGATGTCCTACGAGCAGTACGTC. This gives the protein CASSKGMSYEQYV.

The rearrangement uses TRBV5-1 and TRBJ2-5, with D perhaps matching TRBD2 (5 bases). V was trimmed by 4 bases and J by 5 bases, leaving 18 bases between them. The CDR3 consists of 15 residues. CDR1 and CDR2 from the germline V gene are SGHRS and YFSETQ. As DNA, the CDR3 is TGCGCCAGCAGCCCCATCCCGGGGAGTCGGGAGACCCAGTACTTC. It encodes CASSPIPGSRETQYF.